The source of this TCR beta chain is a study of beta chain features in type 1 diabetes. Whole-study findings and limits: Over-representation of high TCR-expressing cells was a possible consequence of cDNA sequencing.

This clone was recorded many times. Its antigen remains unknown. Reverse transcription of all isolated RNA meant that expressed TCRB transcripts were sequenced. Some clones are missing from TCRdb's copy, which holds only in-frame ones; the method was immunoSEQ multiplex PCR. The table shows under 250,000 clones, with 27% occurring only once. Each of the CD4+ naive, central memory, regulatory and stem cell-like memory populations was sorted via CD45RO/CCR7/CD25/CD127/CD95/CD27. The sample was central memory CD4+ T cells from blood. The clonotype was recovered from a man aged 25-45 years in good health.

CDR3 region: CASSGAGGKTDTQYF. CDR3 bases: TGTGCCAGCAGCGGAGCGGGGGGGAAAACAGATACGCAGTATTTT. This chain links TRBV7-9 with TRBJ2-3; TRBD2 matches at 10 bases. CDR1 is SEHNR and CDR2 is FQNEAQ in the germline V gene (reference sequence). CDR3 length: 15 amino acids. The ends lost 5 bases at V and 3 bases at J; junction bases unmatched: 5.